What follows are 28 T cell receptor beta chains derived from one specimen sequenced in a study of tissue T cells after allogeneic stem cell transplantation. Time point: mouse harvest day 7 after allogeneic transplant. Mouse grafts combined 10^7 T-cell-depleted bone marrow cells with 10^6 splenic CD5+ T cells. The protocol was immunoSEQ multiplex PCR, while the TCRdb copy is restricted to in-frame clones and leaves out a portion. The repertoire holds over 6,000 clones, with approximately 47% as singletons. Input material: gut tissue. The source of these receptors is a female BALB/c mouse given C57BL/6 T cells with graft-versus-host disease after an allogeneic hematopoietic cell transplant.

Turning to this clone: Gene names follow the mouse nomenclature. The covered CDR3 bases are TGTGCCAGCGGTGATGCTTGGTATGAACAGTAC. The encoded protein is CASGDAWYEQY. The whole CDR3 sequence reads CASGDAWYEQYF. V usage is TRBV13-2 and J usage is TRBJ2-7; D not resolved. Read coverage stops 1 residue before the CDR3 terminus; the germline J gene supplies the remainder. There are 12 residues in the CDR3. CDR1 is NNHNN, CDR2 SYGAGS, per germline (reference sequence). Trimming took off 0 bases at V and 4 bases at J, with 5 bases between the two ends.

In regard to this clone: Each gene name is a mouse one. Coverage ceases 1 residue before the CDR3 finishes, and the germline J gene fills in the end. This sequence joins TRBV5 and TRBJ2-7; TRBD1 agrees at 10 bases. CDR1 and CDR2 from the germline V gene are LGHNA and YNLKQL (reference sequence). CDR3 size: 13 residues. J was trimmed by 4 bases and V by 4 bases; bases with no gene match: 1. CDR3 amino acids: CASSPDRGYEQYF. Partial CDR3 DNA: TGTGCCAGCAGCCCGGACAGGGGGTATGAACAGTAC.

In the case of this clone: Gene names are the mouse ones. The CDR3 end falls 1 residue outside the read, so it is completed with the germline J gene. The chain is built from TRBV12-2 and TRBJ2-2, with D tentatively TRBD2 (7 bases). V was cut by 0 bases and J by 3 bases, with 13 bases left in between. From germline, CDR1 is SGHLS and CDR2 HYDKME. This CDR3 contains 16 residues. The CDR3 DNA, read in part, is TGTGCCAGCTCTCTCGGGTGGGGGGCCTACACCGGGCAGCTCTAC. It is translated as CASSLGWGAYTGQLY. The full-length CDR3 reads as CASSLGWGAYTGQLYF.

Only a few counts were recorded for this clone. Gene names and germline match the mouse. The read halts 1 residue ahead of the CDR3 end, with the missing end drawn from the germline J gene. The chain couples TRBV13-1 to TRBJ2-1; D is possibly TRBD1 (5 bases). The V end was cut by 3 bases, the J end by 4 bases, with 5 bases between. CDR1 is NSHNY and CDR2 is SYGAGN in the germline V gene. CDR3 length equals 12 residues. This CDR3 reads CASSGQYAEQFF. CDR3 DNA, as far as it was read: TGTGCCAGCAGTGGACAGTATGCTGAGCAGTTC.

This clone was seen once. Mouse gene names apply. The CDR3 goes on 1 residue after the read ends, and that part is filled in from the germline J gene. The chain links TRBV15 to TRBJ2-3, with TRBD1 identical over 7 bases. The CDR3 consists of 14 residues. Germline CDR1 SGHND, CDR2 FRSKSL. V was pared by 6 bases and J by 3 bases, with 6 bases of the junction left unmatched. CDR3 region: CASSPDREAETLYF. CDR3 DNA, as far as it was read: TGTGCCAGCAGCCCCGACAGGGAGGCAGAAACGCTGTAT.

About this clone: Gene labels here are mouse ones. The read ends 1 residue before the CDR3 terminus; that terminus is restored from the germline J gene. Other DNA sequences in the same sample also yield this CDR3. The chain couples TRBV26 to TRBJ2-7, with D possibly being TRBD1 (6 bases). Germline lookup yields CDR1 KGHPV and CDR2 FQNQEV (reference sequence). The ends were cut back, 4 bases at V and 4 bases at J, with 8 bases in the middle. The CDR3 runs to 12 residues. The sequenced CDR3 bases are TGTGCCAGCAGTCCCACAGGGTATGAACAGTAC. Protein: CASSPTGYEQY. In full, the CDR3 is CASSPTGYEQYF.

A remark on this clone: Genes and germline are mouse. The read halts 1 residue ahead of the CDR3 end, with the missing end drawn from the germline J gene. The chain joins TRBV13-2 to TRBJ2-3, with 7 positions matching TRBD2. Germline assignment: CDR1 NNHNN and CDR2 SYGAGS (reference sequence). The J segment lost 3 bases and the V segment lost 2 bases, leaving 0 bases of the junction unmatched. The CDR3 has 13 amino acids. The CDR3 is CASGDWGAETLYF. The DNA read from the CDR3 is TGTGCCAGCGGTGACTGGGGGGCAGAAACGCTGTAT.

Turning to this clone: Mouse names are used for the genes. Read coverage stops 1 residue before the CDR3 terminus; the germline J gene supplies the remainder. The genes are TRBV13-3 and TRBJ2-4; 8 nucleotides align to TRBD2. The CDR3 totals 16 residues. Unmatched junction bases numbered 4, after V lost 1 base and J lost 0 bases. The V gene's germline CDR1 is NNHDY and CDR2 SYVADS. CDR3 sequence reads: CASSDPGGSSQNTLYF. The covered CDR3 bases are TGTGCCAGCAGTGATCCTGGGGGGTCTAGTCAAAACACCTTGTAC.

The sample holds a few counts of this clone. The listed genes are named as in mouse. The sample carries other DNA sequences with the same CDR3. CDR3 bases read: TGTGCCAGCAGTCTGACAGGGACAGAAGTCTTC. This gives the protein CASSLTGTEVF. The entire CDR3 is CASSLTGTEVFF. The rearrangement links TRBV26 to TRBJ1-1; a weak D match, TRBD1 (6 bases). The sequence runs out 1 residue before the end of the CDR3; the remainder is reconstructed from the germline J gene. This CDR3 is built from 12 residues. The germline CDR1 and CDR2 sequences are KGHPV and FQNQEV (reference sequence). V lost 2 bases to trimming and J lost 5 bases, with 6 bases between them.

Points on this clone: Gene names and germline refer to mouse. From the germline J gene comes the end of the CDR3, since the read stops 1 residue before it. The genes are TRBV16 and TRBJ1-3; 8 bases agree with TRBD1. V lost 5 bases and J lost 4; bases outside the gene matches: 4. The CDR3 totals 14 residues. Germline V gene lookup returns CDR1 SGHSA and CDR2 FRNQAP. The DNA read from the CDR3 is TGTGCAAGCAGCCCGACAGGGGAGGGAAATACGCTCTAT. This gives the protein CASSPTGEGNTLY. The CDR3 reads in full as CASSPTGEGNTLYF.

Regarding this clone: Gene names are mouse gene names. The read ends 1 residue early relative to the CDR3; the germline J gene fills the gap. The gene calls are TRBV19 and TRBJ2-7, with 9 positions matching TRBD2. V lost 5 bases, J lost 2 bases, and 2 bases stayed unmatched. The germline V gene has CDR1 FNHDT and CDR2 SITEND (reference sequence). CDR3 size: 13 residues. The CDR3 bases that were read are TGTGCCAGCAGGGACTGGGGCCCCTATGAACAGTAC. It yields the protein CASRDWGPYEQY. In full, the CDR3 is CASRDWGPYEQYF.

About this clone: The listed genes are named as in mouse. The CDR3 end lies 1 residue beyond the end of the read and is filled in from the germline J gene. The chain has TRBV23 and TRBJ2-1; no check of the table's D call, TRBD1, against the DNA was made. The germline V gene has CDR1 KGHTA and CDR2 FQNQQP. The CDR3 contains 15 residues. The CDR3 protein is CSSSRQGVNYAEQFF. Partial CDR3 DNA: TGCTCCAGCAGTCGCCAGGGGGTTAACTATGCTGAGCAGTTC.

Notes on this clone: Gene names are the mouse ones. The CDR3 extends 1 residue past the end of the read, so its final part is completed from the germline J gene. This sequence joins TRBV13-2 and TRBJ2-7; 10 bases map to TRBD2. The CDR3 is 15 amino acids. With 5 bases clipped from V and 4 bases from J, the junction kept 9 bases outside the gene matches. CDR1 and CDR2 from the germline V gene are NNHNN and SYGAGS (reference sequence). Incomplete CDR3 DNA: TGTGCCAGCGGCCCCGACTGGGGGGCGCGGTATGAACAGTAC. It yields the protein CASGPDWGARYEQY. The CDR3 as a whole reads CASGPDWGARYEQYF.

In regard to this clone: The gene symbols are mouse symbols. The missing CDR3 end, 1 residue past where the read stops, is filled in from the germline J gene. The V gene is TRBV26, the J gene TRBJ1-1; 11 bases match TRBD1. Germline trimming cut 6 bases from V and 0 bases from J; bases unmatched to any gene: 3. Germline V gene lookup returns CDR1 KGHPV and CDR2 FQNQEV (reference sequence). This CDR3 comprises 15 residues. CDR3 in amino acids: CASSPDRGPNTEVFF. Incomplete CDR3 DNA: TGTGCCAGCAGCCCGGACAGGGGGCCAAACACAGAAGTCTTC.

Remarks on this clone: The genes and germline here are from mouse. Read coverage stops 1 residue before the CDR3 terminus; the germline J gene supplies the remainder. V is TRBV13-2 and J is TRBJ2-7; 8 nucleotides match TRBD2. Germline assignment: CDR1 NNHNN and CDR2 SYGAGS (reference sequence). The trim removed 1 base at V and 0 bases at J, leaving 6 bases unmatched. The CDR3 runs 16 residues. CDR3 loop: CASGDIGGGSSYEQYF. CDR3 DNA (partial): TGTGCCAGCGGTGATATTGGGGGGGGGAGCTCCTATGAACAGTAC.

This clone turned up a few times. The genes are named according to mouse. The read gets to within 1 residue of the CDR3 end, and the germline J gene fills in the rest. The chain recombines TRBV4 with TRBJ1-3; no firm D call. This CDR3 has 13 amino acids. Deletions cut 4 bases from V and 0 bases from J, with 4 bases between. CDR1 and CDR2 from the germline V gene are LGHDT and YNNKQL (reference sequence). The CDR3 DNA, read in part, is TGTGCCAGCAGCTGGGATTCTGGAAATACGCTCTAT. This translates into CASSWDSGNTLY. The whole CDR3 reads CASSWDSGNTLYF.

Note on this clone: Gene and germline names: mouse. The CDR3 is cut off 1 residue early in the read; its end comes from the germline J gene. V gene TRBV5 combines with J gene TRBJ2-1; 8 nucleotides line up with TRBD2. The CDR3 length is 15 residues. Trimming took 4 bases from V and 0 from J; bases not matched to a gene: 2. Per germline, CDR1 LGHNA and CDR2 YNLKQL (reference sequence). This chain's CDR3 is CASSPLGGNYAEQFF. The sequenced part of the CDR3 DNA is TGTGCCAGCAGCCCTCTGGGGGGTAACTATGCTGAGCAGTTC.

For this clone: Gene names are the mouse ones. The CDR3 extends 1 residue past the end of the read, so its final part is completed from the germline J gene. The chain is built from TRBV26 and TRBJ2-1; the match to TRBD2 covers 11 bases. The CDR3 is 15 residues long. Germline CDR1 and CDR2: KGHPV and FQNQEV (reference sequence). V lost 3 bases to trimming and J lost 3 bases; unmatched junction nucleotides: 1. CDR3 sequence: CASSLDWGGYAEQFF. The CDR3 DNA, read in part, is TGTGCCAGCAGTCTCGACTGGGGGGGCTATGCTGAGCAGTTC.

This clone was picked up a small number of times. Here the gene names and germline are mouse. Coverage ceases 1 residue before the CDR3 finishes, and the germline J gene fills in the end. The rearrangement joins TRBV26 to TRBJ1-3, with 7 bases identical to TRBD1. The CDR3 is 14 amino acids. CDR1 is KGHPV, CDR2 FQNQEV, per germline (reference sequence). V trimming: 4 bases; J trimming: 2 bases; junction bases outside the gene matches: 2. The CDR3 spells CASSPGTAGNTLYF. CDR3 bases read: TGTGCCAGCAGTCCGGGGACAGCTGGAAATACGCTCTAT. Based on the CDR3 plus reference TRBV26 and TRBJ1-3, the full variable domain is NSKVIQTPRYLVKGQGQKAKMRCIPEKGHPVVFWYQQNKNNEFKFLINFQNQEVLQQIDMTEKRFSAECPSNSPCSLEIQSSEAGDSALYLCASSPGTAGNTLYFGEGSRLIVV.

To note about this clone: All gene names here are mouse names. CDR3: CASSLSGGGNTLYF. The part of the CDR3 DNA that was read is TGTGCCAGCAGTCTGTCGGGGGGGGGAAACACCTTGTAC. The chain links TRBV26 to TRBJ2-4, with 7 bases fitting TRBD2. The CDR3 end lies 1 residue beyond the end of the read and is filled in from the germline J gene. Germline V gives CDR1 KGHPV, CDR2 FQNQEV (reference sequence). The V gene end was trimmed by 0 bases and the J gene end by 5 bases; junction bases not matched to a gene: 2. The CDR3 is made up of 14 amino acids.

This clone is termed medium-sized. Gene names follow the mouse nomenclature. The read ends 1 residue shy of where the CDR3 ends; the end is completed using the germline J gene. J is TRBJ1-4 and V is TRBV17; TRBD1 is a possible D gene (6 bases). This CDR3 has 15 residues. V lost 1 base, J lost 3 bases, and 9 bases lay in between. Germline CDR1 is MNHDT and CDR2 is YYDKIL. The CDR3 loop is CASSRAQGTNERLFF. CDR3 DNA (partial): TGTGCTAGCAGTAGAGCGCAGGGGACCAACGAAAGATTATTT.

For this clone: Mouse gene names apply. From the germline J gene comes the end of the CDR3, since the read stops 1 residue before it. The chain uses TRBV12-1 and TRBJ2-7, with 10 bases matching TRBD2. This CDR3 has 15 residues. Unmatched junction bases numbered 3, after V lost 2 bases and J lost 0 bases. Germline values: CDR1 SGHSN, CDR2 HYEKVE. The CDR3 sequence: CASSRDWGNSYEQYF. The part of the CDR3 DNA that was read is TGTGCCAGCTCTCGGGACTGGGGTAACTCCTATGAACAGTAC.

Comment on this clone: Gene names denote mouse genes. The sequence runs out 1 residue before the end of the CDR3; the remainder is reconstructed from the germline J gene. The rearrangement links TRBV26 to TRBJ2-1; D may be TRBD1 (6 bases). The CDR3 is 15 amino acids. With 1 base removed from V and 1 base from J, the gap between germline ends came to 8 bases. Germline assignment: CDR1 KGHPV and CDR2 FQNQEV (reference sequence). The DNA read from the CDR3 is TGTGCCAGCAGTCTGTACGGGACAAACTATGCTGAGCAGTTC. Its protein product is CASSLYGTNYAEQF. The entire CDR3 protein reads CASSLYGTNYAEQFF.

Turning to this clone: Mouse gene names and germline throughout. The CDR3 extends 1 residue past the end of the read, so its final part is completed from the germline J gene. The chain uses TRBV26 and TRBJ2-3; no clear D. Germline CDR1 and CDR2: KGHPV and FQNQEV (reference sequence). Between the trimmed V and J ends, which lost 2 bases and 4 bases, there was a span of 7 bases. CDR3 size: 13 residues. CDR3 residues: CASSLAGTETLYF. Incomplete CDR3 DNA: TGTGCCAGCAGTCTGGCGGGGACAGAAACGCTGTAT.

Remarks on this clone: Mouse names are used for the genes. This CDR3 is CASGEGLGSAETLYF. CDR3 DNA, as far as it was read: TGTGCCAGCGGTGAGGGACTGGGTAGTGCAGAAACGCTGTAT. The V and J genes are TRBV13-2 and TRBJ2-3; 9 bases agree with TRBD2. The read comes to an end 1 residue before the CDR3 does, leaving the germline J gene to fill in the end. The CDR3 runs 15 residues. Per germline, CDR1 NNHNN and CDR2 SYGAGS (reference sequence). The trim removed 2 bases at V and 0 bases at J, leaving 1 base unmatched.

With respect to this clone: Gene names are mouse gene names. The read ends 1 residue early relative to the CDR3; the germline J gene fills the gap. The rearrangement uses TRBV12-2 and TRBJ2-3, with D unclear. Germline V gene lookup returns CDR1 SGHLS and CDR2 HYDKME. V was clipped by 1 base and J by 3 bases, with 4 bases between them. This CDR3 comprises 12 residues. The DNA read from the CDR3 is TGTGCCAGCTCTCTGGGGGCAGAAACGCTGTAT. Encoded protein: CASSLGAETLY. The entire CDR3 sequence reads CASSLGAETLYF.

In its sample, this clone was seen once. The germline and genes are mouse ones. The sequence runs out 1 residue before the end of the CDR3; the remainder is reconstructed from the germline J gene. This sample includes further DNA sequences coding for the same CDR3. The chain has TRBV26 and TRBJ1-5; D is possibly TRBD1 (6 bases). This CDR3 contains 12 residues. The V end was cut by 6 bases, the J end by 8 bases, with 12 bases between. The germline V gene has CDR1 KGHPV and CDR2 FQNQEV (reference sequence). The CDR3 bases that were read are TGTGCCAGCAGCCGGGACAACCAAGCTCCGCTT. Translation gives CASSRDNQAPL. The entire CDR3 reads CASSRDNQAPLF.

Remarks on this clone: Here the gene names and germline are mouse. The CDR3 is cut off 1 residue early in the read; its end comes from the germline J gene. The V and J genes are TRBV16 and TRBJ1-6; D may be TRBD1 (6 bases). TRBJ1-6 is reported as an ORF; its role is uncertain. Trimming pared 0 bases from V and 8 bases from J, leaving 8 bases between. This CDR3 is 14 amino acids long. Germline CDR1 and CDR2: SGHSA and FRNQAP. Partial CDR3 DNA: TGTGCAAGCAGCTTAGAAGGGGGGGATTCGCCCCTCTAC. It yields the protein CASSLEGGDSPLY. The whole CDR3 sequence is CASSLEGGDSPLYF.